The 30 T cell receptor beta chains reported below all come from one sample, sequenced in a study of early T cells in non-severe SARS-CoV-2 infection. MiXCR, applied by TCRdb to the 5' RACE reads, yields one record per CDR3 protein. The data show tens of thousands of distinct CDR3 sequences, 9.5% to 15% seen once. The sample consisted of whole blood, taken at baseline. The receptors were gathered from an adult who was a healthcare worker with PCR-confirmed SARS-CoV-2 infection or an uninfected control (not recorded which).

The chain joins TRBV7-6 to TRBJ2-3; the D gene could be TRBD1 or TRBD2 (5 bases each). The CDR3 is 13 amino acids. Trimming removed 3 bases at V and 10 bases at J, with 14 bases between. Germline CDR1 reads SGHVS; CDR2 reads FNYEAQ. CDR3 sequence (DNA): TGTGCCAGCAGCTTCGGCGAGGGGATTCCGCAGTATTTT. Its protein product is CASSFGEGIPQYF.

The chain has TRBV5-6 and TRBJ1-2, with D hard to call. Germline V gene lookup returns CDR1 SGHDT and CDR2 YYEEEE. This CDR3 region has 14 residues. Between the trimmed V and J ends, which lost 0 bases and 8 bases, there was a span of 14 bases. In DNA, the CDR3 is TGTGCCAGCAGCTTGGCGGGAGAAAGACGCGGCTACACCTTC. This codes for CASSLAGERRGYTF.

The chain recombines TRBV12-3 or TRBV12-4 with TRBJ1-1, with a tentative D call TRBD1 (5 bases). This CDR3 has 15 amino acids. The V end was cut by 3 bases, the J end by 5 bases, with 16 bases between. In DNA, the CDR3 is TGTGCCAGCAGTTTGGGGGTGAGGGGAATTACTGAAGCTTTCTTT. This codes for CASSLGVRGITEAFF.

At least ten counts were recorded for this clonotype. The gene calls are TRBV7-2 and TRBJ2-1, with TRBD2 identical over 10 bases. The V and J ends lost 5 bases and 10 bases, in that order; junction bases with no gene match: 8. Germline V gives CDR1 SGHTA, CDR2 FQGNSA. CDR3 size: 14 residues. This chain's CDR3 is CASSPPPLAGEQFF. CDR3 sequence (DNA): TGTGCCAGCAGCCCCCCCCCACTAGCGGGGGAGCAGTTCTTC.

This clonotype has at least ten counts. J is TRBJ1-5 and V is TRBV25-1; possibly TRBD1 for D (5 bases). V was shortened by 3 bases and J by 1 base, with 7 bases between the two germline ends. The CDR3 loop spans 14 amino acids. Per germline, CDR1 MGHDK and CDR2 SYGVNS. This chain's CDR3 is CASSDWGSNQPQHF. The DNA of the CDR3 is TGTGCCAGCAGTGATTGGGGGAGCAATCAGCCCCAGCATTTT.

This clonotype has just a few counts. The V and J genes are TRBV5-6 and TRBJ1-1, with no clear D. Per the germline V gene, CDR1 is SGHDT and CDR2 is YYEEEE. This CDR3 contains 14 residues. V shed 2 bases and J shed 0 bases, with 8 bases lying between them. The CDR3 nucleotides are TGTGCCAGCAGCTTATATTGGGTGAACACTGAAGCTTTCTTT. Protein sequence: CASSLYWVNTEAFF.

This clonotype has ten or more counts. The rearrangement joins TRBV20-1 to TRBJ2-7; TRBD1 is a possible D gene (5 bases). Trimming removed 3 bases at V and 3 bases at J, with 9 bases between. Germline CDR1 and CDR2: DFQATT and SNEGSKA (reference sequence). CDR3 size: 12 residues. The DNA of the CDR3 is TGCAGTGCTAGTCGCAGGGACTACGAGCAGTACTTC. It is translated as CSASRRDYEQYF.

This sequence joins TRBV6-2 or TRBV6-3 and TRBJ1-5; D perhaps matches TRBD1 (5 bases). The germline V and J ends were trimmed by 6 bases and 0 bases, with 9 bases remaining between them. Germline V lookup: CDR1 MNHEY, CDR2 SVGEGT. The CDR3 sequence is 14 residues long. CDR3 amino acids: CASSGDGSNQPQHF. Here the CDR3 DNA reads TGTGCCAGCAGCGGGGACGGTAGCAATCAGCCCCAGCATTTT.

CDR3 in DNA: TGTGCCAGCTCACGGTTGAAGGGGGAAAAACTGTTTTTT. Its protein is CASSRLKGEKLFF. V is TRBV18 and J is TRBJ1-4; D perhaps matches TRBD1 (5 bases). This CDR3 contains 13 residues. From germline, CDR1 is KGHSH and CDR2 LQKENI. Trimming removed 4 bases from V and 8 bases from J, with 11 bases in between. Full variable domain (missing parts from reference TRBV18 and TRBJ1-4): NAGVMQNPRHLVRRRGQEARLRCSPMKGHSHVYWYRQLPEEGLKFMVYLQKENIIDESGMPKERFSAEFPKEGPSILRIQQVVRGDSAAYFCASSRLKGEKLFFGSGTQLSVL.

The rearrangement joins TRBV3-1 to TRBJ2-7, with D tentatively TRBD2 (6 bases). CDR1 is LGHDT, CDR2 YNNKEL, per germline (reference sequence). The CDR3 consists of 12 residues. V was shortened by 5 bases and J by 5 bases, with 10 bases between the two germline ends. DNA of the CDR3: TGTGCCAGCAGCGGAGGAGGGCACGAGCAGTACTTC. Translated, it gives CASSGGGHEQYF.

This clonotype turned up a few times. The chain employs TRBV11-2 and TRBJ2-5, with 10 bases lining up with TRBD2. The CDR3 contains 15 residues. The ends lost 5 bases at V and 3 bases at J; junction bases unmatched: 6. Germline-derived CDR1 and CDR2 are SGHAT and FQNNGV. The CDR3 DNA reads TGTGCCAGCAGCCCCTTCGGACTAGCGGAAGAGACCCAGTACTTC. This sequence encodes CASSPFGLAEETQYF.

In this sample, this clonotype turned up many times. The chain couples TRBV20-1 to TRBJ2-7, with D perhaps TRBD1 (5 bases). V was trimmed by 3 bases and J by 7 bases, leaving 13 bases between them. The germline V gene has CDR1 DFQATT and CDR2 SNEGSKA (reference sequence). The CDR3 sequence is 12 residues long. The CDR3: CSARVPHREQYF. For the CDR3, the DNA is TGCAGTGCTAGGGTACCCCACAGGGAGCAGTACTTC.

This clonotype appeared a few times. The CDR3: CASSPPGGRTDTQYF. The CDR3 DNA reads TGTGCCAGCAGCCCCCCCGGGGGTCGCACAGATACGCAGTATTTT. This chain joins TRBV28 and TRBJ2-3, with a possible D match to TRBD2 (6 bases). The germline V gene has CDR1 MDHEN and CDR2 SYDVKM. The CDR3 extends over 15 amino acids. V lost 6 bases, J lost 1 base, and 14 bases lay in between.

This clonotype has a handful of counts. The chain recombines TRBV7-6 with TRBJ2-3; no clear D gene. The germline V and J ends were trimmed by 8 bases and 4 bases, with 7 bases remaining between them. The CDR3 extends over 11 amino acids. Per the germline V gene, CDR1 is SGHVS and CDR2 is FNYEAQ. The CDR3 loop is CASSAADTQYF. DNA for the CDR3: TGTGCCAGCTCCGCGGCAGATACGCAGTATTTT. The full variable domain, completed using reference TRBV7-6 and TRBJ2-3, is GAGVSQSPRYKVTKRGQDVALRCDPISGHVSLYWYRQALGQGPEFLTYFNYEAQQDKSGLPNDRFSAERPEGSISTLTIQRTEQRDSAMYRCASSAADTQYFGPGTRLTVL.

The chain employs TRBV12-3 or TRBV12-4 and TRBJ1-1, with 9 bases aligning to TRBD1. Trimming cost V 1 base and J 4 bases; bases outside gene matches: 4. This CDR3 spans 15 amino acids. The DNA of the CDR3 is TGTGCCAGCAGTTTAGACAGGGGGCCTCCCACTGAAGCTTTCTTT. Amino acid sequence: CASSLDRGPPTEAFF.

V gene TRBV7-9 combines with J gene TRBJ2-5; D gene unclear. CDR3 length equals 13 residues. Germline V gene data show CDR1 as SEHNR and CDR2 as FQNEAQ (reference sequence). V was trimmed by 4 bases and J by 5 bases, leaving 11 bases between them. Written as DNA, the CDR3 is TGTGCCAGCAGCTACTATGGCGAGGAGACCCAGTACTTC. This gives the protein CASSYYGEETQYF.

This clonotype was picked up a small number of times. The genes are TRBV28 and TRBJ2-5, with D possibly matching TRBD2 (5 bases). The CDR3 extends over 14 amino acids. The germline V gene encodes CDR1 MDHEN and CDR2 SYDVKM. Trimming stripped 4 bases from V and 1 base from J, with 10 bases between. In DNA, the CDR3 is TGTGCCAGCAGTTCACAGCGGCTCCAAGAGACCCAGTACTTC. Translated: CASSSQRLQETQYF.

The chain is built from TRBV21-1 and TRBJ1-6; the table's D call, TRBD1, was not checked against the DNA. TRBV21-1 is marked as a pseudogene. There are 16 residues in the CDR3. The CDR3 sequence: CASSTKGRYRDSPLHF. DNA of the CDR3: TGTGCCAGCAGCACCAAGGGGCGCTACCGGGATTCACCCCTCCACTTT.

This clonotype has ten or more counts. The chain joins TRBV7-2 to TRBJ1-5; TRBD1 might be the D (6 bases). The V and J ends lost 3 bases and 7 bases respectively, with 10 bases between them. Per germline, CDR1 SGHTA and CDR2 FQGNSA. The CDR3 sequence is 13 residues long. Here the CDR3 DNA reads TGTGCCAGCAGCTTTGAACAGGGCCAGCCCCAGCATTTT. The encoded protein is CASSFEQGQPQHF.

This clonotype showed up many times. The chain is built from TRBV7-9 and TRBJ1-5, with TRBD1 matching over 7 bases. V was clipped by 5 bases and J by 6 bases; unmatched bases: 7. CDR3 size: 14 residues. Per the germline V gene, CDR1 is SEHNR and CDR2 is FQNEAQ (reference sequence). CDR3 bases: TGTGCCAGCAGCCGAGGGGGCGAAGGTCAGCCCCAGCATTTT. Encoded protein: CASSRGGEGQPQHF.

CDR3 nucleotide sequence: TGTGCCAGCACCAATTGGGGACAACTAGAGACCCAGTACTTC. Its translation is CASTNWGQLETQYF. The V call is TRBV11-2, the J call TRBJ2-5; maybe TRBD1 (6 bases). The CDR3 totals 14 residues. V lost 7 bases and J 4 bases, leaving 16 bases between the germline ends. In germline, CDR1 is SGHAT, CDR2 FQNNGV.

This clonotype occurred a few times. The chain joins TRBV29-1 to TRBJ2-5; TRBD2 might be the D (6 bases). Trimming removed 2 bases at V and 4 bases at J, with 8 bases between. The CDR3 is made up of 12 amino acids. Looked up from germline, CDR1 is SQVTM and CDR2 is ANQGSEA. This chain's CDR3 is CSVELASETQYF. The DNA of the CDR3 is TGCAGCGTTGAACTAGCGTCAGAGACCCAGTACTTC.

This clonotype was observed at least ten times. This chain joins TRBV3-1 and TRBJ1-2; D is perhaps TRBD1 (5 bases). The CDR3 is 17 residues long. CDR1 and CDR2 (germline): LGHDT, YNNKEL (reference sequence). V dropped 2 bases and J dropped 0 bases, with 16 bases sitting between them. CDR3 sequence (DNA): TGTGCCAGCAGCCAACAAACATTGAGGGGAGCTAACTATGGCTACACCTTC. It codes for CASSQQTLRGANYGYTF.

A few counts support this clonotype. The chain couples TRBV7-6 to TRBJ2-5, with D hard to call. Trimming stripped 8 bases from V and 3 bases from J, with 7 bases between. CDR3 length: 11 amino acids. Germline V gene lookup returns CDR1 SGHVS and CDR2 FNYEAQ. This CDR3 reads CASGSEETQYF. The CDR3 DNA sequence: TGTGCCAGCGGCTCCGAAGAGACCCAGTACTTC.

This clonotype was recorded a few times. The CDR3 is CASSYSTQRGNRDTEAFF. The CDR3 DNA sequence: TGTGCCAGCAGTTACTCGACTCAGCGGGGTAACAGGGACACTGAAGCTTTCTTT. V and J are TRBV6-2 or TRBV6-3 and TRBJ1-1, with a possible D match to TRBD1 (6 bases). The CDR3 is 18 amino acids. The germline CDR1 and CDR2 sequences are MNHEY and SVGEGT. V was clipped by 0 bases and J by 3 bases, with 20 bases between them.

V gene TRBV5-1 combines with J gene TRBJ1-2, with 9 bases matching TRBD1. V lost 4 bases and J lost 8; bases outside the gene matches: 12. The CDR3 consists of 15 residues. Germline loops: CDR1 SGHRS, CDR2 YFSETQ. The CDR3, as DNA: TGCGCCAGCAGCCTTCACCCGGGACAGGGTGACGGCTACACCTTC. It is translated as CASSLHPGQGDGYTF.

This clonotype came up a few times. The gene calls are TRBV6-1 and TRBJ2-2, with D hard to call. The CDR3 has 12 amino acids. Trimming pared 6 bases from V and 8 bases from J, leaving 10 bases between. Germline V lookup: CDR1 MNHNS, CDR2 SASEGT. The CDR3 region is CASRSDAGELFF. The DNA for the CDR3 is TGTGCCAGCAGAAGTGATGCGGGGGAGCTGTTTTTT.

This clonotype turned up a few times. The chain links TRBV20-1 to TRBJ2-7, with D maybe TRBD2 (5 bases). The length of the CDR3 is 13 residues. CDR1 and CDR2 (germline): DFQATT, SNEGSKA (reference sequence). Between the trimmed V and J ends, which lost 0 bases and 5 bases, there was a span of 11 bases. CDR3 residues: CSARDVGDHEQYF. The CDR3 bases are TGCAGTGCTAGAGATGTCGGGGATCACGAGCAGTACTTC.

This clonotype appeared many times. This chain joins TRBV12-3 or TRBV12-4 and TRBJ1-6; D gene unclear. The V end lost 2 bases, the J end lost 9 bases, and 8 bases lay between the germline ends. CDR3 length: 13 amino acids. This CDR3 reads CASSLKEASPLHF. The CDR3 bases are TGTGCCAGCAGTTTAAAAGAAGCTTCACCCCTCCACTTT.

This clonotype has at least ten counts. The chain has TRBV20-1 and TRBJ2-3; TRBD2 might be the D (5 bases). Between the trimmed V and J ends, which lost 0 bases and 6 bases, there was a span of 16 bases. CDR3 length: 15 residues. Germline V gene data show CDR1 as DFQATT and CDR2 as SNEGSKA (reference sequence). CDR3 protein: CSARDPSPGGDTQYF. CDR3 DNA sequence: TGCAGTGCTAGAGATCCCTCCCCCGGCGGGGATACGCAGTATTTT.